Detailed here is one T cell receptor (beta chain). No antigen is known for it. This specimen belongs to a study of CD8+ T cells in alopecia areata. Study in general: Tofacitinib was taken orally by treated patients, and the dose was 5 to 10 mg twice daily. Tofacitinib treatment spanned 6 to 18 months, with 6 months off drug afterward.

General study findings and limits: Lesional scalp displayed greater clonality than normal scalp, most notably in alopecia totalis/universalis. Scalp samples also yield sequences from resident alphabeta T cells of normal skin.

There are 13 residues in the CDR3. Deletions cut 6 bases from V and 4 bases from J, with 12 bases between. Germline values: CDR1 SQVTM, CDR2 ANQGSEA. cDNA reverse transcribed from extracted RNA served as the sequencing template. The data were produced by immunoSEQ multiplex PCR, yet TCRdb's version contains in-frame clones alone and is incomplete. The profile shows about 180,000 clones, more than 60% of them singletons. The chain carries TRBV29-1 and TRBJ1-4; D is undetermined. The specimen comprised CD4+ T cells sorted from blood, sampled at week 0. This clonotype originated in a human donor with alopecia areata. The CDR3 DNA sequence: TGCAGCGTGGAGGACGGTATTAATGAAAAACTGTTTTTT. Translated, it gives CSVEDGINEKLFF. Using reference TRBV29-1 and TRBJ1-4 for the parts outside the CDR3, the full variable domain is SAVISQKPSRDICQRGTSLTIQCQVDSQVTMMFWYRQQPGQSLTLIATANQGSEATYESGFVIDKFPISRPNLTFSTLTVSNMSPEDSSIYLCSVEDGINEKLFFGSGTQLSVL.